Listed here are 20 T cell receptor beta chains from one sample, sequenced in a study of OX40 agonist ivuxolimab in advanced cancers. The table came from immunoSEQ multiplex PCR; TCRdb's copy has only in-frame clones and leaves some out. The table includes 75,000 to 100,000 clones, 84% detected once. The material was CD4+ or CD8+ T cells sorted from blood, obtained in a trial of the OX40 agonist ivuxolimab. These receptors all come from an adult with an advanced solid tumor such as melanoma, head and neck, liver or kidney cancer.

This chain uses TRBV19 with TRBJ1-1; the D is unclear. Trimming removed 3 bases from V and 8 bases from J, with 16 bases in between. This CDR3 has 14 amino acids. Germline V lookup: CDR1 LNHDA, CDR2 SQIVND (reference sequence). The CDR3 nucleotides are TGTGCCAGTAGTATTAGGGCGGAGGGAGCCGAAGCTTTCTTT. Translation gives CASSIRAEGAEAFF.

This clone was seen a few times. This sequence joins TRBV9 and TRBJ1-2; no definite D call. V dropped 4 bases and J dropped 5 bases, with 15 bases sitting between them. Germline CDR1 and CDR2: SGDLS and YYNGEE. The CDR3 is 14 residues long. The DNA for the CDR3 is TGTGCCAGCAGCCCATCGGCAGGTCCTTATGGCTACACCTTC. It encodes CASSPSAGPYGYTF.

This clone is a singleton in its sample. The genes are TRBV6-5 and TRBJ2-3, with a tentative D call TRBD1 (6 bases). The length of the CDR3 is 14 residues. The germline gives CDR1 MNHEY, CDR2 SVGAGI. Trimming removed 6 bases from V and 4 bases from J, with 14 bases in between. The CDR3 loop is CASSPQGKADTQYF. The CDR3 coding sequence is TGTGCCAGCAGCCCCCAGGGGAAAGCAGATACGCAGTATTTT.

CDR3 sequence (DNA): TGTGCCAGCGCGAGCAGGGGACTCCTCGGGGATACGCAGTATTTT. Translation gives CASASRGLLGDTQYF. V and J are TRBV5-4 and TRBJ2-3; D is tentatively TRBD1 or TRBD2 (6 bases each). The V end was cut by 7 bases, the J end by 6 bases, with 21 bases between. This CDR3 region has 15 residues. Per the germline V gene, CDR1 is SGHNT and CDR2 is YYREEE (reference sequence).

This sequence joins TRBV18 and TRBJ1-6; tentatively, D is TRBD1 (5 bases). V was pared by 1 base and J by 7 bases, with 11 bases between. Germline CDR1 KGHSH, CDR2 LQKENI. This CDR3 comprises 15 residues. The CDR3 reads CASSPLAGLNSPLHF. The DNA for the CDR3 is TGTGCCAGCTCACCACTAGCAGGGTTAAATTCACCCCTCCACTTT.

This chain uses TRBV5-6 with TRBJ1-4, with D unclear. Germline V gene sequence: CDR1 SGHDT, CDR2 YYEEEE. Trimming shortened V by 4 bases and J by 6 bases, and 13 bases separated the two germline ends. CDR3 length equals 14 residues. The DNA of the CDR3 is TGTGCCAGCAGCCGTGGACTCTCGGATGAAAAACTGTTTTTT. Translating gives CASSRGLSDEKLFF.

The chain joins TRBV28 to TRBJ1-2; 7 positions match TRBD1. From germline, CDR1 is MDHEN and CDR2 SYDVKM. The CDR3 length is 16 residues. V was clipped by 1 base and J by 0 bases; unmatched bases: 5. The CDR3 reads CASSLSPGTANYGYTF. CDR3 nucleotide sequence: TGTGCCAGCAGTTTATCTCCCGGGACAGCTAACTATGGCTACACCTTC.

The chain carries TRBV18 and TRBJ1-5; the match to TRBD1 covers 8 bases. V was pared by 3 bases and J by 7 bases, with 8 bases of the junction left unmatched. Germline CDR1 KGHSH, CDR2 LQKENI. CDR3 size: 15 residues. CDR3 nucleotide sequence: TGTGCCAGCTCACCCGGCCGGGGGACAGGACAGCCCCAGCATTTT. Residues: CASSPGRGTGQPQHF.

The chain links TRBV4-3 to TRBJ1-4; D ambiguous. Germline V gives CDR1 LGHNA, CDR2 YSLEER. This CDR3 comprises 16 residues. Trimming took off 0 bases at V and 7 bases at J, with 15 bases between the two ends. The CDR3 loop is CASSQEQRPAGEKLFF. The CDR3 DNA reads TGCGCCAGCAGCCAAGAACAGCGGCCGGCTGGTGAAAAACTGTTTTTT.

The gene calls are TRBV5-4 and TRBJ2-4; 8 nucleotides line up with TRBD2. J was trimmed by 0 bases and V by 3 bases; bases with no gene match: 5. In germline, CDR1 is SGHNT, CDR2 YYREEE (reference sequence). This CDR3 is built from 16 residues. DNA for the CDR3: TGTGCCAGCAGCTCGGGGGGGCAACTAGCCAAAAACATTCAGTACTTC. Its translation is CASSSGGQLAKNIQYF.

The chain combines TRBV11-1 with TRBJ2-1, with D tentatively TRBD1 (5 bases). Trimming removed 6 bases at V and 3 bases at J, with 12 bases between. This CDR3 is built from 14 residues. The germline CDR1 and CDR2 sequences are SGHAT and FQDESV (reference sequence). Here the CDR3 DNA reads TGTGCCAGCAGGGGGCAGGGTGACTACAATGAGCAGTTCTTC. This translates into CASRGQGDYNEQFF.

This clone turned up a few times. V is TRBV11-2 and J is TRBJ1-5; D might be TRBD1 (6 bases). The V gene's germline CDR1 is SGHAT and CDR2 FQNNGV. The CDR3 spans 15 residues. Trimming left V 6 bases short and J 0 bases short, with 12 bases between. CDR3: CASSPQGHSNQPQHF. CDR3 nucleotides: TGTGCCAGCAGTCCACAGGGACATAGCAATCAGCCCCAGCATTTT.

The table lists this clone with a few counts. The chain links TRBV19 to TRBJ1-2; D is possibly TRBD1 (6 bases). Trimming cost V 9 bases and J 4 bases, with 9 bases left between them. The CDR3 is 11 residues long. CDR1 and CDR2 (germline): LNHDA, SQIVND (reference sequence). CDR3 coding DNA: TGTGCCAGGCCAGGGGTCTATGGCTACACCTTC. This sequence encodes CARPGVYGYTF.

The chain combines TRBV7-3 with TRBJ1-1; TRBD1 matches 10 bases. Germline values: CDR1 SGHTA, CDR2 FQGTGA. V was pared by 4 bases and J by 6 bases, with 8 bases of the junction left unmatched. This CDR3 has 15 amino acids. CDR3 residues: CASSYGTGDSAEAFF. In nucleotides, the CDR3 is TGTGCCAGCAGCTACGGGACAGGGGATAGTGCTGAAGCTTTCTTT.

The V and J genes are TRBV29-1 and TRBJ1-1; 7 nucleotides align to TRBD1. With V trimmed by 4 bases and J by 2 bases, 7 bases remained unmatched. The CDR3 sequence is 14 residues long. Germline CDR1 is SQVTM and CDR2 is ANQGSEA. CDR3 region: CSVGVTGANTEAFF. DNA for the CDR3: TGCAGCGTTGGTGTCACAGGGGCCAACACTGAAGCTTTCTTT. The full variable domain, completed using reference TRBV29-1 and TRBJ1-1, is SAVISQKPSRDICQRGTSLTIQCQVDSQVTMMFWYRQQPGQSLTLIATANQGSEATYESGFVIDKFPISRPNLTFSTLTVSNMSPEDSSIYLCSVGVTGANTEAFFGQGTRLTVV.

The V call is TRBV9, the J call TRBJ2-7; D may be TRBD2 (5 bases). The germline V gene encodes CDR1 SGDLS and CDR2 YYNGEE. There are 15 residues in the CDR3. Deletions cut 0 bases from V and 5 bases from J, with 15 bases between. The CDR3 spells CASSVVMGSGNEQYV. Here the CDR3 DNA reads TGTGCCAGCAGCGTAGTAATGGGTTCGGGAAACGAGCAGTACGTC.

The genes are TRBV2 and TRBJ2-6; D not certain. The CDR3 has 15 residues. The germline CDR1 and CDR2 sequences are SNHLY and FYNNEI. Trimming removed 4 bases at V and 1 base at J, with 8 bases between. The CDR3 here is CASSGTRSGANVLTF. In DNA, the CDR3 is TGTGCCAGCAGTGGGACGAGGTCTGGGGCCAACGTCCTGACTTTC.

The V call is TRBV2, the J call TRBJ2-1; no firm D call. The length of the CDR3 is 11 residues. Germline assignment: CDR1 SNHLY and CDR2 FYNNEI. Trimming left V 2 bases short and J 15 bases short, with 11 bases between. The CDR3 DNA reads TGTGCCAGCAGTGAAAGGGCAGTAGGGTTCTTC. Amino acids: CASSERAVGFF.

In this sample, this clone turned up a few times. The chain carries TRBV10-3 and TRBJ1-4, with 10 bases matching TRBD1. J lost 4 bases, V lost 11 bases, and 4 bases had no gene match. Germline CDR1 reads ENHRY; CDR2 reads SYGVKD. The CDR3 runs 13 residues. This CDR3 is CASTGGRNEKLFF. The CDR3 coding sequence is TGTGCCTCGACAGGGGGCCGTAATGAAAAACTGTTTTTT.

The chain uses TRBV28 and TRBJ1-4; no clear D gene. This CDR3 contains 15 residues. CDR1 is MDHEN, CDR2 SYDVKM, per germline. Trimming took 6 bases from V and 0 from J, leaving 11 bases between them. The CDR3 DNA is TGTGCCAGCAGAGGCATCCAAGCAACTAATGAAAAACTGTTTTTT. Translation gives CASRGIQATNEKLFF.